This TCR beta chain was observed in a study of cytomegalovirus exposure and HLA in healthy donors. Study background: A data release that came early held some 84 million unique TCRs from HLA-typed donors. Study observations and caveats: In a later analysis, at a false discovery rate of 0.05, about 17,000 TCR beta sequences matched HLA alleles. Sequencing likely caused a cluster of highly shared sequence variants.

Comment on this clone: Its antigen is undetermined.

Researchers ran the PCR with 60 Vbeta and 13 Jbeta primers. How the authors handled the data: Counted up in a later analysis, unique TCR beta chains came to approximately 83 million, with 9.5 million to 13 million shared. TCRdb's table, derived via immunoSEQ multiplex PCR, lists solely in-frame clones and lacks some. The DNA was the basis for D and trimming; V, J and clone size are from that table. The sample holds tens of thousands of clones, about 73% seen once. The sample taken for sequencing was PBMCs. This receptor was taken from a man aged 35 to 55 in good health and CMV-seronegative.

The chain's CDR3 is CASSLTGLAGVGETQYF. The CDR3 DNA sequence: TGTGCCAGCAGCTTAACGGGACTAGCGGGAGTCGGGGAGACCCAGTACTTC. The chain joins TRBV7-3 to TRBJ2-5; 14 nucleotides line up with TRBD2. Germline loops: CDR1 SGHTA, CDR2 FQGTGA. The V gene end was trimmed by 0 bases and the J gene end by 5 bases; junction bases not matched to a gene: 5. This CDR3 is 17 amino acids long. The full variable domain, with the rest looked up from reference TRBV7-3 and TRBJ2-5, is GAGVSQTPSNKVTEKGKYVELRCDPISGHTALYWYRQSLGQGPEFLIYFQGTGAADDSGLPNDRFFAVRPEGSVSTLKIQRTERGDSAVYLCASSLTGLAGVGETQYFGPGTRLLVL.